This entry concerns a single T cell receptor (beta chain). Its antigen is unknown. Germline V lookup: CDR1 MNHNS, CDR2 SASEGT. Trimming left V 8 bases short and J 3 bases short, with 17 bases between. The CDR3 totals 14 residues. Produced via immunoSEQ multiplex PCR; TCRdb's table is partial and in-frame only. Of 3,000 to 4,500 clones listed, about nine tenths are singletons. The data were obtained in a study of neoadjuvant nivolumab and ipilimumab in lung cancer. General study results and limits: Compared with tumor-adjacent uninvolved lung, resected tumors showed greater richness and clonality. TCR receptors were sequenced in few samples. Pretherapy blood TCR richness correlated positively with resected tumor richness.

The origin of this receptor is an adult with non-small cell lung cancer. This chain connects TRBV6-1 to TRBJ2-7, with D maybe TRBD1 (7 bases). The sequencing used adjacent normal lung tissue, collected after neoadjuvant nivolumab, alone or with ipilimumab, at or shortly before surgery. DNA for the CDR3: TGTGCCAGCCAGGGGGGCGCCGAAAGCTACGAGCAGTACTTC. It yields the protein CASQGGAESYEQYF.